Shown below are 10 T cell receptor beta chains from a single sample sequenced in a study of T cells in Graves' hyperthyroidism and ophthalmopathy. RNA transcripts yielded amplified TCR beta CDR3 regions. The HTBI primer set drove a first-round RT-PCR of the TCR CDR3. From the multiplex PCR reads, TCRdb called clonotypes with MiXCR, one entry per CDR3 protein. The table records fewer than 750,000 distinct CDR3 sequences, roughly 15% of them present only once. The sequenced sample consisted of blood. Every receptor here comes from a woman aged 40 to 49 with Graves' ophthalmopathy.

This clonotype was seen many times. This sequence joins TRBV12-3 or TRBV12-4 and TRBJ2-5; 10 bases line up with TRBD1. The V and J ends lost 6 bases and 5 bases, in that order; junction bases with no gene match: 9. The CDR3 spans 15 residues. Here the CDR3 reads CASRPKTGGEETQYF. The CDR3 DNA reads as TGTGCCAGCAGGCCTAAGACAGGGGGCGAGGAGACCCAGTACTTC.

This clonotype was seen ten or more times. V is TRBV6-2 or TRBV6-3 and J is TRBJ1-1, with D possibly TRBD1 on 5 matching bases. The CDR3 sequence is 13 residues long. Germline CDR1 and CDR2: MNHEY and SVGEGT. V was shortened by 9 bases and J by 3 bases, with 14 bases between the two germline ends. The chain's CDR3 is CASRGGLHTEAFF. The CDR3, as DNA: TGTGCCAGTCGGGGCGGGTTACACACTGAAGCTTTCTTT.

This clonotype was recorded many times. The gene calls are TRBV7-2 and TRBJ2-7; TRBD2 aligns across 11 bases. This CDR3 is built from 15 residues. CDR1 is SGHTA and CDR2 is FQGNSA in the germline V gene. J lost 4 bases, V lost 1 base, and 3 bases had no gene match. The CDR3 DNA sequence: TGTGCCAGCAGCTTAGTAGCGGGAGGGCTGTACGAGCAGTACTTC. Encoded protein: CASSLVAGGLYEQYF.

The CDR3 loop reads CASSFNSGRAYTGELFF. CDR3 in DNA: TGTGCCAGCAGCTTCAATAGCGGGAGGGCCTACACCGGGGAGCTGTTTTTT. The rearrangement joins TRBV7-3 to TRBJ2-2; the match to TRBD2 covers 11 bases. The J segment lost 3 bases and the V segment lost 3 bases, leaving 6 bases of the junction unmatched. The CDR3 extends over 17 amino acids. CDR1 is SGHTA and CDR2 is FQGTGA in the germline V gene.

Many counts were recorded for this clonotype. The chain joins TRBV5-1 to TRBJ2-2, with no clear D. V lost 0 bases, J lost 2 bases, and 11 bases lay in between. CDR1 and CDR2 from the germline V gene are SGHRS and YFSETQ. The CDR3 consists of 16 residues. CDR3 bases: TGCGCCAGCAGCTTGGAGTGGCGACCCAACACCGGGGAGCTGTTTTTT. This gives the protein CASSLEWRPNTGELFF.

This clonotype appeared many times. The chain joins TRBV11-2 to TRBJ2-5; D is undetermined. V shed 0 bases and J shed 5 bases, with 7 bases lying between them. The CDR3 is 13 residues long. CDR1 is SGHAT and CDR2 is FQNNGV in the germline V gene. Written as DNA, the CDR3 is TGTGCCAGCAGCTTAGAAAGGGTGGAGACCCAGTACTTC. Protein sequence: CASSLERVETQYF.

This clonotype was counted ten times or more. A read error is possible here, since a much larger clone lies one base away. The V call is TRBV11-2, the J call TRBJ2-5; TRBD2 matches 9 bases. The germline CDR1 and CDR2 sequences are SGHAT and FQNNGV. V lost 6 bases, J lost 9 bases, and 8 bases stayed unmatched. This CDR3 contains 13 residues. CDR3 amino acids: CASRREGHGAQYF. The CDR3 nucleotides read TGTGCCAGCAGGCGGGAGGGGCATGGGGCCCAGTACTTC.

The table lists this clonotype with many counts. The chain uses TRBV7-2 and TRBJ2-7, with D maybe TRBD1 (6 bases). CDR3 length equals 13 residues. V lost 3 bases and J 5 bases, leaving 11 bases between the germline ends. In germline, CDR1 is SGHTA, CDR2 FQGNSA. CDR3 protein: CASSFEWTDEQYF. The CDR3 nucleotides are TGTGCCAGCAGCTTTGAATGGACAGACGAGCAGTACTTC.

This clonotype was found many times. The rearrangement uses TRBV4-1 and TRBJ1-1, with a possible D match to TRBD1 (5 bases). The CDR3 has 14 residues. V lost 3 bases and J lost 6, with 14 bases in between. Germline CDR1 is MGHRA and CDR2 is YSYEKL. The CDR3 reads CASSHPRGSAEAFF. The CDR3 nucleotides are TGCGCCAGCAGCCATCCCCGGGGGTCGGCTGAAGCTTTCTTT.

This clonotype was counted between two and nine times. A much bigger clone sits one base away, suggesting this may be a read error. Since no conserved phenylalanine or tryptophan closes the CDR3, a read error is the likely cause. The rearrangement links TRBV25-1 to TRBJ2-7, with TRBD1 identical over 7 bases. The CDR3 spans 15 residues. CDR1 is MGHDK and CDR2 is SYGVNS in the germline V gene. The junction had 9 bases not matched to a gene; V was cut back by 4 bases and J by 3 bases. The CDR3 loop is CASSAYRGPFYEQYL. Here the CDR3 DNA reads TGTGCCAGCAGTGCCTACAGGGGACCATTCTACGAGCAGTACCTC.